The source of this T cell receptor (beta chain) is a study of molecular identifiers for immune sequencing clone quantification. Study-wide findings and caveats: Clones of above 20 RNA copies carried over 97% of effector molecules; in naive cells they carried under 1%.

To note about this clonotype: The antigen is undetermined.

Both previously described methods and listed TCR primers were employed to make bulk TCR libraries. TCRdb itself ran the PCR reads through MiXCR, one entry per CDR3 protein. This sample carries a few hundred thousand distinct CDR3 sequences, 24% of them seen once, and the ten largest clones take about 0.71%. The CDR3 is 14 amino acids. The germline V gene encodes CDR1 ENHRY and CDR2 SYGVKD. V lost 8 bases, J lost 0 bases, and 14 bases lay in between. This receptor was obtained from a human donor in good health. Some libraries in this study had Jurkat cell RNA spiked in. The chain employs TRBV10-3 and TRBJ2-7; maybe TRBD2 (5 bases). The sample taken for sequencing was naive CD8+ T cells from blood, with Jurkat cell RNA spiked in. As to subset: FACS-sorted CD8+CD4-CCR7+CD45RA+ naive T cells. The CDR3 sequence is CAIAFLDYSYEQYF. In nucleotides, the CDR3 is TGTGCCATCGCTTTCCTAGACTACTCCTACGAGCAGTACTTC.